This TCR beta chain was identified in a study of blood T cell repertoires in COVID-19. In the study overall: The United States, Italy and Spain supplied acute and convalescent COVID-19 samples.

Assay used: immunoSEQ multiplex PCR; TCRdb lists only in-frame clones, some missing. The sample carries tens of thousands of clones, more than 70% recorded once. The CDR3 runs 11 residues. Germline loops: CDR1 DFQATT, CDR2 SNEGSKA (reference sequence). Germline trimming cut 2 bases from V and 12 bases from J; bases unmatched to any gene: 4. The sample taken for sequencing was PBMCs or T cells enriched from blood (not recorded which). The J gene is TRBJ1-2, the V gene TRBV20-1; TRBD1 matches 9 bases. The source is a woman aged 35 to 49 who had recovered from COVID-19. DNA for the CDR3: TGCAGTGCTAGAAGGGACAGGGAGGACACCTTC. This codes for CSARRDREDTF.